These 5 T cell receptor beta chains came from one sample sequenced in a study of shared clonotypes between healthy human individuals. The table came from immunoSEQ multiplex PCR; TCRdb's copy has only in-frame clones and leaves some out. The sample yields about 600,000 clones, more than 95% seen once. The sequenced sample consisted of naive CD4+ T cells sorted from blood. Specified subset: CD45RA+ positively selected. The receptors originated from a woman between 25 and 40 years old in good health.

The V and J genes are TRBV6-5 and TRBJ1-2; D is unresolved. V was clipped by 6 bases and J by 1 base, with 9 bases between them. The V gene's germline CDR1 is MNHEY and CDR2 SVGAGI. The CDR3 has 13 residues. Here the CDR3 reads CASRFDLNYGYTF. DNA for the CDR3: TGTGCCAGCAGATTTGATCTTAACTATGGCTACACCTTC.

CDR3 loop: CASSINGQGAGQPQHF. Written as DNA, the CDR3 is TGTGCCAGTAGTATAAATGGACAGGGGGCTGGTCAGCCCCAGCATTTT. The gene calls are TRBV19 and TRBJ1-5; 11 positions agree with TRBD1. The V gene's germline CDR1 is LNHDA and CDR2 SQIVND (reference sequence). CDR3 length: 16 amino acids. J lost 6 bases, V lost 2 bases, and 6 bases had no gene match.

This clone came up a few times. The chain couples TRBV6-4 to TRBJ1-1, with D unclear. The CDR3 extends over 11 amino acids. Per germline, CDR1 MRHNA and CDR2 SNTAGT. Between the trimmed V and J ends, which lost 5 bases and 10 bases, there was a span of 11 bases. CDR3 sequence reads: CASSKPRGAFF. Here the CDR3 DNA reads TGTGCCAGCAGTAAACCCCGGGGAGCTTTCTTT.

V and J are TRBV29-1 and TRBJ2-7, with D tentatively TRBD2 (7 bases). CDR1 is SQVTM, CDR2 ANQGSEA, per germline. The length of the CDR3 is 14 residues. V dropped 6 bases and J dropped 2 bases, with 17 bases sitting between them. In DNA form, the CDR3 reads TGCAGCGTCGGCCCGGCGGGGGCGACCTACGAGCAGTACTTC. Encoded protein: CSVGPAGATYEQYF.

The chain recombines TRBV9 with TRBJ1-4; D perhaps matches TRBD1 (5 bases). The CDR3 totals 17 residues. In germline, CDR1 is SGDLS, CDR2 YYNGEE. Trimming shortened V by 2 bases and J by 4 bases, and 18 bases separated the two germline ends. In DNA form, the CDR3 reads TGTGCCAGCAGCGTGGAGGCAGGGTCATTGGGTAATGAAAAACTGTTTTTT. The encoded protein is CASSVEAGSLGNEKLFF. The variable domain in full, with the rest retrieved from reference TRBV9 and TRBJ1-4, is DSGVTQTPKHLITATGQRVTLRCSPRSGDLSVYWYQQSLDQGLQFLIQYYNGEERAKGNILERFSAQQFPDLHSELNLSSLELGDSALYFCASSVEAGSLGNEKLFFGSGTQLSVL.